A selection of T cell receptor beta chains follows, all from one sample in a study of T cells in Graves' hyperthyroidism and ophthalmopathy. Each CDR3 protein is one row after TCRdb ran MiXCR on the multiplex PCR reads. The table shows under 400,000 distinct CDR3 sequences, with approximately 14% occurring only once. Material for sequencing was blood. Receptors were obtained from an older woman with Graves' ophthalmopathy. CDR3s include the opening cysteine and the closing phenylalanine or tryptophan. The order of the fields is clone size, V gene, D gene, CDR3 length, J gene, CDR3 protein, CDR3 DNA. The D gene is left open where the match is weak. The size of a clone is reported for some rows only, either as once, few or many, or as a class for expanded clones.

>few|TRBV27|.|15|TRBJ2-7
CASSPGGYAAYEQYF
TGTGCCAGCAGCCCCGGTGGGTACGCTGCCTACGAGCAGTACTTC
>.|TRBV6-2/TRBV6-3|.|14|TRBJ2-3
CASSVQGGTDTQYF
TGTGCCAGCAGTGTCCAGGGAGGCACAGATACGCAGTATTTT
>many|TRBV28|.|15|TRBJ2-5
CASSARETEQETQYF
TGTGCCAGCAGTGCCCGGGAGACAGAACAAGAGACCCAGTACTTC
>few|TRBV30|.|14|TRBJ1-1
CAWSVPDKNTEAFF
TGTGCCTGGAGTGTACCGGACAAGAACACTGAAGCTTTCTTT
>many|TRBV27|.|13|TRBJ2-7
CASSLGPRFEQYF
TGTGCCAGCAGTTTGGGACCGAGGTTCGAGCAGTACTTC
>few|TRBV20-1|.|12|TRBJ2-5
CSARQPRETQYF
TGCAGTGCTAGACAGCCCCGGGAGACCCAGTACTTC
>many|TRBV29-1|.|11|TRBJ1-2
CSVKTGYGYTF
TGCAGCGTTAAGACAGGTTATGGCTACACCTTC
>many|TRBV20-1|TRBD1|13|TRBJ1-1
CSAAQGGNTEAFF
TGCAGTGCTGCCCAGGGGGGGAACACTGAAGCTTTCTTT
>few|TRBV6-1|.|15|TRBJ2-1
CASRGTHLADNEQFF
TGTGCCAGCCGTGGGACGCACCTGGCAGACAATGAGCAGTTCTTC
>many|TRBV5-1|TRBD2|17|TRBJ2-3
CASSSGLAGGVRNTQYF
TGCGCCAGCAGTTCCGGACTAGCGGGAGGTGTGAGGAATACGCAGTATTTT